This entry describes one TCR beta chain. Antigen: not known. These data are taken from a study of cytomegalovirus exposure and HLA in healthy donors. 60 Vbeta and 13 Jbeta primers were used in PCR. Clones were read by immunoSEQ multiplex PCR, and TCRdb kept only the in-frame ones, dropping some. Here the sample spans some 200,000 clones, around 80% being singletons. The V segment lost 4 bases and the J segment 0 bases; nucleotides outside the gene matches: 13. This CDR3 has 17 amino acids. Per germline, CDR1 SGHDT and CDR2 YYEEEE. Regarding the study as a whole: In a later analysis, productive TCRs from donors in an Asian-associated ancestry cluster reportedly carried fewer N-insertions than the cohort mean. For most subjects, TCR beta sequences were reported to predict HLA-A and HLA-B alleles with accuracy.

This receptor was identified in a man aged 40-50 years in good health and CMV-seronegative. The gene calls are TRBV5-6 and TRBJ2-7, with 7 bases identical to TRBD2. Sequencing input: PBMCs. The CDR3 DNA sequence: TGTGCCAGCAGCGCCAGACCGACTAGCCTCCTCTCCTACGAGCAGTACTTC. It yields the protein CASSARPTSLLSYEQYF.